The 27 T cell receptor beta chains below come from one sample, sequenced in a study of cytomegalovirus exposure and HLA in healthy donors. This PCR relied on a set of 60 Vbeta primers and 13 Jbeta primers. Profiled with immunoSEQ multiplex PCR; TCRdb holds only in-frame clones, not every one. Of 200,000 to 250,000 clones in the sample, 75% to 85% are singletons; the top ten hold approximately 8.4%. Specimen: PBMCs. These receptors came from a woman aged 55-69 years in good health and CMV-seropositive.

The chain joins TRBV7-9 to TRBJ1-1; D is undetermined. The CDR3 is 14 amino acids. Trimming pared 6 bases from V and 3 bases from J, leaving 14 bases between. Germline CDR1 is SEHNR and CDR2 is FQNEAQ (reference sequence). CDR3 loop: CASSPQAKYTEAFF. For the CDR3, the DNA is TGTGCCAGCAGTCCTCAGGCAAAATACACTGAAGCTTTCTTT.

The rearrangement uses TRBV9 and TRBJ2-2; possible D gene TRBD2, 6 bases. Germline CDR1 is SGDLS and CDR2 is YYNGEE. The CDR3 is 18 amino acids. Trimming shortened V by 1 base and J by 0 bases, and 16 bases separated the two germline ends. CDR3 in amino acids: CASSVYEGRTSNTGELFF. The CDR3 nucleotides are TGTGCCAGCAGCGTATACGAGGGGAGGACCTCGAACACCGGGGAGCTGTTTTTT.

The V and J genes are TRBV29-1 and TRBJ2-2, with D unresolved. Germline V CDR1 and CDR2: SQVTM, ANQGSEA. CDR3 length: 13 residues. Trimming took off 0 bases at V and 4 bases at J, with 6 bases between the two ends. CDR3 loop: CSVEDSVTGELFF. In DNA form, the CDR3 reads TGCAGCGTTGAAGATAGTGTCACCGGGGAGCTGTTTTTT.

This clone was detected a few times. The chain employs TRBV5-1 and TRBJ1-6; tentative D call: TRBD1 (6 bases). V lost 5 bases and J lost 4, with 13 bases in between. This CDR3 region has 15 residues. Germline loops: CDR1 SGHRS, CDR2 YFSETQ. The CDR3 sequence: CASSPGHDYNSPLHF. The CDR3 DNA reads TGCGCCAGCAGTCCGGGACACGATTATAATTCACCCCTCCACTTT. Variable domain in full (rest from reference TRBV5-1 and TRBJ1-6): KAGVTQTPRYLIKTRGQQVTLSCSPISGHRSVSWYQQTPGQGLQFLFEYFSETQRNKGNFPGRFSGRQFSNSRSEMNVSTLELGDSALYLCASSPGHDYNSPLHFGNGTRLTVT.

The chain couples TRBV7-9 to TRBJ2-3; 8 bases fit TRBD1. The CDR3 is made up of 15 amino acids. The germline V gene has CDR1 SEHNR and CDR2 FQNEAQ (reference sequence). V was pared by 5 bases and J by 5 bases, with 9 bases of the junction left unmatched. In DNA form, the CDR3 reads TGTGCCAGCAGCCAATCCAGGGGGCTCCAAGATACGCAGTATTTT. It yields the protein CASSQSRGLQDTQYF.

The chain recombines TRBV4-1 with TRBJ1-1; 7 positions match TRBD1. CDR3 length: 13 residues. Looked up from germline, CDR1 is MGHRA and CDR2 is YSYEKL. Trimming cost V 6 bases and J 7 bases; bases outside gene matches: 8. The CDR3 loop is CASSHRGKNEAFF. For the CDR3, the DNA is TGCGCCAGCAGTCACAGGGGCAAGAATGAAGCTTTCTTT.

The chain employs TRBV12-5 and TRBJ2-7; a weak D match, TRBD1 (5 bases). The CDR3 has 15 residues. Trimming removed 6 bases from V and 4 bases from J, with 19 bases in between. The germline V gene encodes CDR1 LGHNT and CDR2 FRNRAP. The CDR3 bases are TGTGCTAGTGGCGCCCTAGGATGGGGCCCGTACGAGCAGTACTTC. Translation: CASGALGWGPYEQYF.

The sample holds one count of this clone. In DNA form, the CDR3 reads TGTGCCAGCAGGATCAAGACAGGATATCAGCCCCAGCATTTT. Its translation: CASRIKTGYQPQHF. The genes are TRBV28 and TRBJ1-5, with D possibly being TRBD1 (6 bases). This CDR3 region has 14 residues. CDR1 and CDR2 from the germline V gene are MDHEN and SYDVKM. Trimming removed 6 bases at V and 5 bases at J, with 14 bases between.

V is TRBV12-5 and J is TRBJ1-1; 7 bases align to TRBD1. Germline CDR1 is LGHNT and CDR2 is FRNRAP. The CDR3 runs 17 residues. V trimming: 4 bases; J trimming: 5 bases; junction bases outside the gene matches: 16. CDR3 in amino acids: CASGWHTQGSSETEAFF. CDR3 bases: TGTGCTAGTGGTTGGCATACACAGGGGTCTAGTGAAACTGAAGCTTTCTTT. The full variable domain, rest sourced from reference TRBV12-5 and TRBJ1-1, is DARVTQTPRHKVTEMGQEVTMRCQPILGHNTVFWYRQTMMQGLELLAYFRNRAPLDDSGMPKDRFSAEMPDATLATLKIQPSEPRDSAVYFCASGWHTQGSSETEAFFGQGTRLTVV.

With respect to this clone: At the DNA level, this CDR3 is encoded by other sequences in the same sample as well. The chain carries TRBV5-1 and TRBJ2-5; D ambiguous. CDR3 length: 11 amino acids. The V end was cut by 4 bases, the J end by 3 bases, with 4 bases between. Germline-derived CDR1 and CDR2 are SGHRS and YFSETQ. The CDR3 loop is CASSTEETQYF. The CDR3 DNA reads TGCGCCAGCAGCACTGAAGAGACCCAGTACTTC. Full variable domain (outside the CDR3, taken from reference TRBV5-1 and TRBJ2-5): KAGVTQTPRYLIKTRGQQVTLSCSPISGHRSVSWYQQTPGQGLQFLFEYFSETQRNKGNFPGRFSGRQFSNSRSEMNVSTLELGDSALYLCASSTEETQYFGPGTRLLVL.

The chain links TRBV28 to TRBJ2-7; tentatively, D is TRBD1 (6 bases). Germline V lookup: CDR1 MDHEN, CDR2 SYDVKM. The CDR3 length is 14 residues. The V and J ends lost 5 bases and 3 bases respectively, with 14 bases between them. Here the CDR3 DNA reads TGTGCCAGCAGTCTTGGGGGCTCGAACTACGAGCAGTACTTC. It translates to CASSLGGSNYEQYF.

Concerning this clone: A read error may account for a junction end that differs from germline. V gene TRBV7-9 combines with J gene TRBJ2-5; the match to TRBD1 covers 7 bases. The CDR3 has 15 amino acids. The V gene's germline CDR1 is SEHNR and CDR2 FQNEAQ (reference sequence). The CDR3 nucleotides are TGTTCCAGCAGCTCCCAGACAGGGTCTCGGGAGACCCAGTACTTC. Translation: CSSSSQTGSRETQYF.

The rearrangement uses TRBV11-2 and TRBJ2-7, with 7 bases identical to TRBD1. The trim removed 3 bases at V and 2 bases at J, leaving 4 bases unmatched. CDR1 is SGHAT and CDR2 is FQNNGV in the germline V gene. The CDR3 sequence is 14 residues long. CDR3 in DNA: TGTGCCAGCAGCTTCATCCAGGGGGCCTACGAGCAGTACTTC. As protein: CASSFIQGAYEQYF. Full variable domain (missing parts from reference TRBV11-2 and TRBJ2-7): EAGVAQSPRYKIIEKRQSVAFWCNPISGHATLYWYQQILGQGPKLLIQFQNNGVVDDSQLPKDRFSAERLKGVDSTLKIQPAKLEDSAVYLCASSFIQGAYEQYFGPGTRLTVT.

The chain has TRBV5-8 and TRBJ1-1; the D gene is possibly TRBD1 (6 bases). CDR3 size: 14 residues. Germline CDR1 and CDR2: SGHTS and YDEGEE. V shed 6 bases and J shed 5 bases, with 17 bases lying between them. This CDR3 is CASTLGRGRTEAFF. DNA of the CDR3: TGTGCCAGCACCCTAGGGAGGGGGAGGACTGAAGCTTTCTTT.

The chain employs TRBV5-1 and TRBJ1-3; no clear D. Germline CDR1 and CDR2: SGHRS and YFSETQ. Deletions cut 0 bases from V and 0 bases from J, with 16 bases between. The CDR3 covers 18 residues. For the CDR3, the DNA is TGCGCCAGCAGCTTGGGAGGGCAGGTTGGCCTCTCTGGAAACACCATATATTTT. As protein: CASSLGGQVGLSGNTIYF.

This clone has more than one count but fewer than ten. CDR3 loop: CASTQLRGGTDTQYF. The DNA of the CDR3 is TGTGCCAGCACCCAACTAAGGGGCGGCACAGATACGCAGTATTTT. V gene TRBV27 combines with J gene TRBJ2-3; D perhaps matches TRBD1 (5 bases). The germline V gene encodes CDR1 MNHEY and CDR2 SMNVEV (reference sequence). The V gene lost 7 bases and the J gene lost 1 base, with 15 bases spanning the gap. The CDR3 runs to 15 residues.

This clone was seen a handful of times. The V and J genes are TRBV10-3 and TRBJ2-7, with 9 bases aligning to TRBD1. This CDR3 has 14 residues. V gave up 6 bases and J gave up 3 bases; unmatched junction bases: 6. The germline gives CDR1 ENHRY, CDR2 SYGVKD. CDR3 amino acids: CAISTGTGYYEQYF. The DNA of the CDR3 is TGTGCCATCAGCACCGGGACAGGGTACTACGAGCAGTACTTC.

Of note for this clone: The sample holds other DNA sequences that translate to the same CDR3. This chain links TRBV19 with TRBJ1-2, with TRBD1 as a possible D gene (5 bases). Germline CDR1 and CDR2: LNHDA and SQIVND (reference sequence). The CDR3 sequence is 12 residues long. V lost 5 bases and J lost 2, with 6 bases in between. CDR3 sequence: CASSPGNYGYTF. CDR3 DNA: TGTGCCAGTAGTCCAGGGAACTATGGCTACACCTTC.

The rearrangement joins TRBV6-5 to TRBJ1-2; 10 bases map to TRBD1. The CDR3 has 16 amino acids. Germline V gene data show CDR1 as MNHEY and CDR2 as SVGAGI. J lost 8 bases, V lost 2 bases, and 11 bases had no gene match. The CDR3 region is CASSYMWAGTGEGYTF. The CDR3 DNA follows: TGTGCCAGCAGTTACATGTGGGCCGGGACAGGGGAGGGCTACACCTTC.

The rearrangement links TRBV5-4 to TRBJ2-7, with 10 positions matching TRBD1. Trimming cost V 4 bases and J 3 bases; bases outside gene matches: 4. Germline V CDR1 and CDR2: SGHNT, YYREEE (reference sequence). The CDR3 runs 14 residues. In nucleotides, the CDR3 is TGTGCCAGCAGCCGGGGGGACAGGGGCTACGAGCAGTACTTC. Amino acids: CASSRGDRGYEQYF.

CDR3 in DNA: TGTGCCAGCAGCGTAGGTCCAACCGGGGAGCTGTTTTTT. Translated: CASSVGPTGELFF. V is TRBV9 and J is TRBJ2-2; D unresolved. Trimming shortened V by 0 bases and J by 5 bases, and 5 bases separated the two germline ends. The CDR3 runs 13 residues. Germline V gives CDR1 SGDLS, CDR2 YYNGEE. Full variable domain (rest looked up from reference TRBV9 and TRBJ2-2): DSGVTQTPKHLITATGQRVTLRCSPRSGDLSVYWYQQSLDQGLQFLIQYYNGEERAKGNILERFSAQQFPDLHSELNLSSLELGDSALYFCASSVGPTGELFFGEGSRLTVL.

This clone was seen just once. J is TRBJ1-5 and V is TRBV5-1; TRBD1 matches 8 bases. The CDR3 contains 14 residues. Trimming at V came to 3 bases and at J to 4 bases, leaving 3 bases not matched to a gene. CDR1 and CDR2 (germline): SGHRS, YFSETQ. The CDR3 DNA is TGCGCCAGCAGCTCGGGACAGGAGAATCAGCCCCAGCATTTT. It codes for CASSSGQENQPQHF.

This chain connects TRBV27 to TRBJ2-1; 9 bases line up with TRBD2. This CDR3 contains 13 residues. Germline V CDR1 and CDR2: MNHEY, SMNVEV (reference sequence). V was clipped by 5 bases and J by 4 bases; unmatched bases: 0. The CDR3 here is CASSSGRYNEQFF. Written as DNA, the CDR3 is TGTGCCAGCAGTAGCGGGAGGTACAATGAGCAGTTCTTC.

The rearrangement links TRBV15 to TRBJ1-1; D may be TRBD1 (6 bases). V lost 3 bases to trimming and J lost 5 bases, with 16 bases between them. This CDR3 region has 15 residues. The germline CDR1 and CDR2 sequences are LNHNV and YYDKDF (reference sequence). The CDR3 bases are TGTGCCACCAGCAGTGACCTCAGGGGTTGGACTGAAGCTTTCTTT. Protein: CATSSDLRGWTEAFF.

The CDR3 loop is CASSFTPDRNEKLFF. The CDR3 region has the DNA TGTGCCAGCAGCTTTACCCCGGACAGGAATGAAAAACTGTTTTTT. This sequence joins TRBV11-2 and TRBJ1-4, with 7 nucleotides matching TRBD1. The germline V gene encodes CDR1 SGHAT and CDR2 FQNNGV. The trim removed 3 bases at V and 5 bases at J, leaving 6 bases unmatched. The CDR3 sequence is 15 residues long.

The CDR3 sequence is CSVYYPASFGELFF. The CDR3 nucleotides read TGCAGCGTGTACTATCCGGCCAGCTTCGGGGAGCTGTTTTTT. V and J are TRBV29-1 and TRBJ2-2; D gene uncertain. V shed 6 bases and J shed 7 bases, with 18 bases lying between them. CDR3 size: 14 residues. Germline V CDR1 and CDR2: SQVTM, ANQGSEA.

This chain connects TRBV27 to TRBJ2-6, with 9 positions matching TRBD2. With V trimmed by 5 bases and J by 1 base, 9 bases remained unmatched. Germline CDR1 is MNHEY and CDR2 is SMNVEV (reference sequence). The CDR3 contains 18 residues. This chain's CDR3 is CASSPGLASISGANVLTF. In DNA, the CDR3 is TGTGCCAGCAGTCCAGGACTAGCGAGTATATCTGGGGCCAACGTCCTGACTTTC.